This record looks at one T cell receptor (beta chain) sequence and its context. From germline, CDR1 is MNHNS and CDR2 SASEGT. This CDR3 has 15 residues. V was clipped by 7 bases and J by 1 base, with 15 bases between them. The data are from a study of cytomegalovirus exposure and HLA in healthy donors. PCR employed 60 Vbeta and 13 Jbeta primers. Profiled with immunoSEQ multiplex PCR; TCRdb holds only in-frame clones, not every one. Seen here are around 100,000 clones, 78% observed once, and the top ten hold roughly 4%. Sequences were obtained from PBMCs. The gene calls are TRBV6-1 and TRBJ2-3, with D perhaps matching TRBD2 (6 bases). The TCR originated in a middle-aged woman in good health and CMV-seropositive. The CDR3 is CASTRRWEGTDTQYF. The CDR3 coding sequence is TGTGCCAGCACCAGACGGTGGGAGGGCACAGATACGCAGTATTTT.